Listed below are T cell receptor beta chains from one sample, sequenced in a study of cytomegalovirus exposure and HLA in healthy donors. Measured with immunoSEQ multiplex PCR; TCRdb has only the in-frame clones, and not every one. Among more than 100,000 clones listed, just over 15% were seen once. The sample consisted of PBMCs. The receptor source for this set is a young woman in good health and CMV-seronegative. The CDR3 runs from the conserved cysteine through the conserved F or W. D genes are given only for firm matches. Expanded clones get a size class; other rows say once, few or many, or leave the size out.

j_call,clone_size,v_call,d_call,cdr3_aa,cdr3_nt
TRBJ2-5,few,TRBV5-1,.,CASSRPTDHRADQETQYF,TGCGCCAGCAGCCGCCCTACCGATCACAGGGCCGACCAAGAGACCCAGTACTTC
TRBJ1-2,few,TRBV7-7,.,CASSLVRNRRRSYTF,TGTGCCAGCAGCTTAGTCCGAAATCGGCGCAGGAGCTACACCTTC
TRBJ2-7,few,TRBV5-4,.,CASSFGVSEQYF,TGTGCCAGCAGCTTTGGAGTGAGCGAGCAGTACTTC
TRBJ1-6,few,TRBV5-1,.,CASSQRGGTDYNSPLHF,TGCGCCAGCAGCCAACGAGGCGGGACGGACTATAATTCACCCCTCCACTTT
TRBJ2-3,few,TRBV29-1,TRBD2,CSVEVVGKRGSTDTQYF,TGCAGCGTTGAAGTGGTAGGAAAGCGGGGGAGCACAGATACGCAGTATTTT
TRBJ2-7,few,TRBV30,TRBD2,CAWGTSGRGEQYF,TGTGCCTGGGGGACTAGCGGGAGGGGGGAGCAGTACTTC
TRBJ2-5,.,TRBV28,.,CASSLGRVSRLGRETQYF,TGTGCCAGCAGTTTAGGGCGGGTTAGTCGGCTGGGAAGGGAGACCCAGTACTTC
TRBJ1-2,few,TRBV2,TRBD1,CASGQGMFTGYTF,TGTGCCAGCGGACAGGGAATGTTCACTGGCTACACCTTC
TRBJ2-7,few,TRBV5-6,.,CASSWGRGSEQYF,TGTGCCAGCAGCTGGGGCAGGGGCAGCGAGCAGTACTTC
TRBJ2-2,few,TRBV9,.,CASSASGWWDTGELFF,TGTGCCAGCAGCGCGAGCGGGTGGTGGGACACCGGGGAGCTGTTTTTT
TRBJ2-2,few,TRBV7-3,TRBD2,CASSPLGGGSGELFF,TGTGCCAGCAGCCCACTCGGGGGGGGAAGCGGGGAGCTGTTTTTT
TRBJ2-4,.,TRBV15,TRBD2,CATAREVLAKNIQYF,TGTGCCACCGCGCGGGAGGTCCTAGCCAAAAACATTCAGTACTTC
TRBJ1-5,.,TRBV6-1,.,CASSGQQGNQPQHF,TGTGCCAGCAGTGGACAACAGGGAAATCAGCCCCAGCATTTT
TRBJ2-7,few,TRBV6-1,.,CASTRTPETYEQYF,TGTGCCAGCACTAGAACTCCTGAGACCTACGAGCAGTACTTC
TRBJ1-2,few,TRBV7-9,TRBD1,CASSSGTGTGYGYTF,TGTGCCAGCAGCTCTGGGACAGGGACAGGCTATGGCTACACCTTC
TRBJ1-4,.,TRBV5-8,.,CASSLGARTATNEKLFF,TGTGCCAGCAGCTTGGGGGCGCGGACAGCAACTAATGAAAAACTGTTTTTT
TRBJ2-1,.,TRBV28,TRBD2,CASSETLSGGTYNEQFF,TGTGCCAGCAGTGAAACCCTTAGCGGGGGGACTTACAATGAGCAGTTCTTC